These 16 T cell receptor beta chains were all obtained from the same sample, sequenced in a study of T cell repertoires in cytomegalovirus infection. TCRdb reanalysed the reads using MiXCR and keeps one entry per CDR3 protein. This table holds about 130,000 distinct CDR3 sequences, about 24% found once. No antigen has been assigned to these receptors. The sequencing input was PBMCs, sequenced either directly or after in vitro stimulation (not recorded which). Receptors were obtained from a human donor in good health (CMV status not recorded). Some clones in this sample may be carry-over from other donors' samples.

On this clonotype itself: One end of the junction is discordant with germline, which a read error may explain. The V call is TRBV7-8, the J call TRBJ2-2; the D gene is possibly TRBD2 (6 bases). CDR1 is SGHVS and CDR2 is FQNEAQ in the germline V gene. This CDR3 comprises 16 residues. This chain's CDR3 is CASSLERAPNTGGLFF. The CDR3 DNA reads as TGTGCCAGCAGCTTAGAACGGGCACCCAACACCGGGGGGCTGTTTTTT.

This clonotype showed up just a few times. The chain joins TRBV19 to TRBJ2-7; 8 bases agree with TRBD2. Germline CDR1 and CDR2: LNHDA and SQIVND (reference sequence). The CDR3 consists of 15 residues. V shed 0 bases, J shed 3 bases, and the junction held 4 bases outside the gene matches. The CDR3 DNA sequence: TGTGCCAGTAGTATAGAAGCGGGAGTGGGCTACGAGCAGTACTTC. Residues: CASSIEAGVGYEQYF.

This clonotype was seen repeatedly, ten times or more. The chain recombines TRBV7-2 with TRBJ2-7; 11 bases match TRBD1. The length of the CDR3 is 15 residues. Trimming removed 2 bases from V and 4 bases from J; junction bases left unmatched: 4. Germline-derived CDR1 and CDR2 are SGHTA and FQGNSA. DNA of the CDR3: TGTGCCAGCAGCTTACAGGGACAGGGGGGTTACGAGCAGTACGTC. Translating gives CASSLQGQGGYEQYV.

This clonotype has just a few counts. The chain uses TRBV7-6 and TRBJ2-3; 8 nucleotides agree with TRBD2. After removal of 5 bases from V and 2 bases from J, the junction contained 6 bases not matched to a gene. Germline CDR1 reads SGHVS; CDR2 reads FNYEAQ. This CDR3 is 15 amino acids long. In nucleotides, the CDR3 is TGTGCCAGCAGCGAAACTAGCGGACACACAGATACGCAGTATTTT. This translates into CASSETSGHTDTQYF. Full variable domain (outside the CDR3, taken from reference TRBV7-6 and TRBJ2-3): GAGVSQSPRYKVTKRGQDVALRCDPISGHVSLYWYRQALGQGPEFLTYFNYEAQQDKSGLPNDRFSAERPEGSISTLTIQRTEQRDSAMYRCASSETSGHTDTQYFGPGTRLTVL.

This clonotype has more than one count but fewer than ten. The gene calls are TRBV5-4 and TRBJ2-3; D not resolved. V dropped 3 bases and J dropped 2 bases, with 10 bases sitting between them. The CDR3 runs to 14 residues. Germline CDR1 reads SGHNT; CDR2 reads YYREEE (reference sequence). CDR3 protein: CASSSSIITDTQYF. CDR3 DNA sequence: TGTGCCAGCAGCTCCTCGATAATCACAGATACGCAGTATTTT.

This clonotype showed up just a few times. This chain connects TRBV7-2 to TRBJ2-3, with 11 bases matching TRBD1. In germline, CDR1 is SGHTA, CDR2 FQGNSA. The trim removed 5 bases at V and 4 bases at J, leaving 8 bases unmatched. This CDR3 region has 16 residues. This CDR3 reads CASSPGGTGGADTQYF. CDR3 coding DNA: TGTGCCAGCAGCCCAGGCGGGACAGGGGGGGCAGATACGCAGTATTTT.

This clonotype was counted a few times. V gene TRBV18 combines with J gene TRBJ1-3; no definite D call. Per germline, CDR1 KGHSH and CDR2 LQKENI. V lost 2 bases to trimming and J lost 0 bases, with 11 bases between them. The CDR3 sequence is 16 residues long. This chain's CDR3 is CASSPFGVGSGNTIYF. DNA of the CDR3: TGTGCCAGCTCACCATTCGGCGTAGGCTCTGGAAACACCATATATTTT.

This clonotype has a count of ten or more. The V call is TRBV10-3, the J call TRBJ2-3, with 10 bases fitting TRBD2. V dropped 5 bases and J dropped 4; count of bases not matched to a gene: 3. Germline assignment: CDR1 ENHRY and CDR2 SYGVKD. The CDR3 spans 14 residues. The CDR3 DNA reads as TGTGCCATCAGTATAGCGGGAGGCGCAGATACGCAGTATTTT. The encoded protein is CAISIAGGADTQYF.

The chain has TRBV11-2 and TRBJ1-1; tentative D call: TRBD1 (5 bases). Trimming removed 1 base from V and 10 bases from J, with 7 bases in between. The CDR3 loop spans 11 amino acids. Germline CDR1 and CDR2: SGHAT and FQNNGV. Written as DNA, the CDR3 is TGTGCCAGCAGCTTAGGGGGGTTAGCTTTCTTT. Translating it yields CASSLGGLAFF. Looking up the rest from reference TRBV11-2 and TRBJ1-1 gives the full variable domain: EAGVAQSPRYKIIEKRQSVAFWCNPISGHATLYWYQQILGQGPKLLIQFQNNGVVDDSQLPKDRFSAERLKGVDSTLKIQPAKLEDSAVYLCASSLGGLAFFGQGTRLTVV.

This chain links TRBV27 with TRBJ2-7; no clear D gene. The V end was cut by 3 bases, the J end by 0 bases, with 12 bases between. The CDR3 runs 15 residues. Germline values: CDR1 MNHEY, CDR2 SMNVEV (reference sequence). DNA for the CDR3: TGTGCCAGCAGTTTTCGGGTTACCAGCTCCTACGAGCAGTACTTC. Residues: CASSFRVTSSYEQYF.

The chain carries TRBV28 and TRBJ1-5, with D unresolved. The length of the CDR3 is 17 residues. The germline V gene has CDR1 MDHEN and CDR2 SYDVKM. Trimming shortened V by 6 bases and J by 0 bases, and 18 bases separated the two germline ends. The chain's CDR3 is CASSPSMGFYSNQPQHF. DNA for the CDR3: TGTGCCAGCAGCCCATCCATGGGGTTTTATAGCAATCAGCCCCAGCATTTT.

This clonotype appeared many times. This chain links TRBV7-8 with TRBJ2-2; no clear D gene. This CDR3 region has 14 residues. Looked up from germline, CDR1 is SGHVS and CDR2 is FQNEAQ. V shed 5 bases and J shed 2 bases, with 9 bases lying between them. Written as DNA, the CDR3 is TGTGCCAGCAGCCGCCAGTCAAACACCGGGGAGCTGTTTTTT. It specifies CASSRQSNTGELFF. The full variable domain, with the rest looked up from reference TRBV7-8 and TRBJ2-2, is GAGVSQSPRYKVAKRGQDVALRCDPISGHVSLFWYQQALGQGPEFLTYFQNEAQLDKSGLPSDRFFAERPEGSVSTLKIQRTQQEDSAVYLCASSRQSNTGELFFGEGSRLTVL.

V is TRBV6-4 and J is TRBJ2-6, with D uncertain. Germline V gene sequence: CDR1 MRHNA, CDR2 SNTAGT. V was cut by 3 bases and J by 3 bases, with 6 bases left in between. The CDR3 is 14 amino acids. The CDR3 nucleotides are TGTGCCAGCAGTGAGATGTATGGGGCCAACGTCCTGACTTTC. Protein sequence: CASSEMYGANVLTF.

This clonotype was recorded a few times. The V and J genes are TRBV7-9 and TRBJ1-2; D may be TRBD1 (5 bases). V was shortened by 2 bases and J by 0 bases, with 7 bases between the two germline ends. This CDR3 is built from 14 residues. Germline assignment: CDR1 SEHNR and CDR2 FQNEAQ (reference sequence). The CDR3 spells CASSLKGTNYGYTF. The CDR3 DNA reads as TGTGCCAGCAGCTTAAAGGGGACTAACTATGGCTACACCTTC.

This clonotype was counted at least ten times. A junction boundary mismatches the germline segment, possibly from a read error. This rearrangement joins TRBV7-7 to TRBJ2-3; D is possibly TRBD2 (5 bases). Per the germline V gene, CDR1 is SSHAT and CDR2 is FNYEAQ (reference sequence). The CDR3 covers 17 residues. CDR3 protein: CASSLGPGRDITDTQYF. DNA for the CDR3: TGTGCTAGCAGCTTAGGTCCGGGAAGGGATATCACAGATACGCAGTATTTT.

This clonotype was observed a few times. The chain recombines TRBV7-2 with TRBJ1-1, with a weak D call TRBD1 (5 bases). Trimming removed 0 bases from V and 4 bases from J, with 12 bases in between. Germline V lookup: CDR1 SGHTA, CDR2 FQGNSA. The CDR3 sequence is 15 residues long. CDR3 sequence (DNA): TGTGCCAGCAGCTTAGCGCTGGGGCTGAGCACTGAAGCTTTCTTT. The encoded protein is CASSLALGLSTEAFF. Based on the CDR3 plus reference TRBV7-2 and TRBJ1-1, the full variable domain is GAGVSQSPSNKVTEKGKDVELRCDPISGHTALYWYRQSLGQGLEFLIYFQGNSAPDKSGLPSDRFSAERTGGSVSTLTIQRTQQEDSAVYLCASSLALGLSTEAFFGQGTRLTVV.